This T cell receptor (beta chain) was sequenced in a study of T cells after yellow fever vaccination. Concerning this clonotype itself: What it binds is unknown.

V shed 7 bases, J shed 0 bases, and the junction held 6 bases outside the gene matches. The CDR3 is 15 amino acids. Whole-study results and caveats: FACS-sorted repertoires could harbor abundant contaminating bulk-population clonotypes.

TCRdb reprocessed the 5' RACE reads via MiXCR and lists one record per CDR3 protein. Here the sample spans 200,000 to 250,000 distinct CDR3 sequences, roughly 3% being singletons. The V call is TRBV12-3 or TRBV12-4, the J call TRBJ2-1, with 7 nucleotides matching TRBD1. The TCR was taken from a man aged 18-30 years who received the YFV17D yellow fever vaccine. Sequencing was performed on CD4+ T cells sorted from PBMCs, taken 10 days after the yellow fever booster vaccination. CDR3 loop: CASTDRASSYNEQFF. The CDR3 region has the DNA TGTGCCAGCACCGACAGGGCCAGCTCCTACAATGAGCAGTTCTTC.